This TCR beta chain was identified in a study of CD8 T cells in Susac syndrome. The germline V and J ends were trimmed by 4 bases and 1 base, with 16 bases remaining between them. CDR3 size: 16 residues. Random hexamers were used to reverse transcribe roughly 0.45 to 1 ug of RNA. In TCRdb, the immunoSEQ multiplex PCR reads were re-called with MiXCR into one record per CDR3 protein. The table has 120,000 to 150,000 distinct CDR3 sequences, 90% to 95% seen once. The clonotype was recovered from a human donor with multiple sclerosis. V and J are TRBV12-3 or TRBV12-4 and TRBJ1-1, with D unresolved. The sequenced sample was CD4+ T cells from PBMCs. CDR3 loop: CASSSRRLDKNTEAFF. The CDR3 DNA reads TGTGCCAGCAGTTCCCGGAGGTTAGACAAGAACACTGAAGCTTTCTTT.